What follows are 32 T cell receptor beta chains derived from one specimen sequenced in a study of early T cells in non-severe SARS-CoV-2 infection. Each CDR3 protein gets one entry after TCRdb re-called the 5' RACE reads with MiXCR. The profile covers 80,000 or so distinct CDR3 sequences, with 5.5% to 7.5% appearing a single time and less than 8% taken by the ten largest. Sample: whole blood. The receptors come from an adult who was a healthcare worker with PCR-confirmed SARS-CoV-2 infection or an uninfected control (not recorded which).

The chain couples TRBV4-2 to TRBJ2-2, with D perhaps matching TRBD2 (5 bases). In germline, CDR1 is LGHNA, CDR2 YNFKEQ. With 0 bases removed from V and 7 bases from J, the gap between germline ends came to 12 bases. The CDR3 has 15 amino acids. CDR3 in DNA: TGTGCCAGCAGCCAAGAGTCTAGCATTAACGGGGAGCTGTTTTTT. Translation gives CASSQESSINGELFF.

The genes are TRBV7-9 and TRBJ2-1, with no clear D. The CDR3 has 14 residues. Germline V gene data show CDR1 as SEHNR and CDR2 as FQNEAQ (reference sequence). Trimming cost V 5 bases and J 2 bases, with 10 bases left between them. For the CDR3, the DNA is TGTGCCAGCAGCCCGGTCCAAACCTACAATGAGCAGTTCTTC. It codes for CASSPVQTYNEQFF.

There are a few counts of this clonotype. This chain uses TRBV27 with TRBJ2-5, with TRBD1 identical over 8 bases. The CDR3 spans 15 residues. V shed 4 bases, J shed 1 base, and the junction held 5 bases outside the gene matches. Per the germline V gene, CDR1 is MNHEY and CDR2 is SMNVEV (reference sequence). CDR3 amino acids: CASSSPGGGQETQYF. As DNA, the CDR3 is TGTGCCAGCAGTTCCCCAGGGGGCGGCCAAGAGACCCAGTACTTC.

The V and J genes are TRBV12-2 and TRBJ2-5. TRBV12-2 is given as a pseudogene. The CDR3 consists of 12 residues. The DNA for the CDR3 is TGTGCAAGTCGGGCGACGGGGGAGACCCAGTACTTC. The encoded protein is CASRATGETQYF.

The genes are TRBV27 and TRBJ1-2, with a tentative D call TRBD1 (5 bases). V lost 5 bases and J lost 7, with 20 bases in between. Germline CDR1 reads MNHEY; CDR2 reads SMNVEV (reference sequence). CDR3 size: 15 residues. This CDR3 reads CASSPNGGGAAGYTF. CDR3 nucleotides: TGTGCCAGCAGTCCTAACGGCGGAGGGGCGGCTGGCTACACCTTC.

This clonotype was seen ten or more times. The rearrangement links TRBV21-1 to TRBJ2-7; the table names TRBD2, a call not compared with the DNA. TRBV21-1 is a pseudogene locus. CDR3 length: 18 residues. The CDR3: CASSKDPSGVLSSYEQYF. CDR3 DNA sequence: TGTGCCAGCAGCAAAGACCCTAGCGGGGTGTTATCCTCCTACGAGCAGTACTTC.

The chain is built from TRBV4-3 and TRBJ2-5; D assignment may be TRBD1 or TRBD2 (5 bases each). V lost 2 bases and J lost 6, with 10 bases in between. This CDR3 has 13 residues. CDR1 LGHNA and CDR2 YSLEER come from the germline V gene. CDR3 sequence (DNA): TGCGCCAGCAGCCAATCTCTGGGACAGACCCAGTACTTC. Its translation: CASSQSLGQTQYF.

V is TRBV29-1 and J is TRBJ1-4; D remains unclear. The CDR3 spans 14 residues. The germline CDR1 and CDR2 sequences are SQVTM and ANQGSEA. The germline V and J ends were trimmed by 7 bases and 0 bases, with 12 bases remaining between them. CDR3 residues: CSALSDATNEKLFF. The CDR3 bases are TGCAGCGCGTTGTCAGATGCAACTAATGAAAAACTGTTTTTT.

Comments on this clonotype: A much larger clone lies one base from this, so it may be a read error. The chain employs TRBV7-9 and TRBJ1-4; no firm D call. Germline CDR1 and CDR2: SEHNR and FQNEAQ (reference sequence). The CDR3 consists of 15 residues. CDR3 region: CASSLAAAPNENLFF. In DNA, the CDR3 is TGTGCCAGCAGCTTAGCGGCAGCACCTAATGAAAACCTGTTTTTT.

This chain connects TRBV5-6 to TRBJ2-6, with D perhaps being TRBD1 or TRBD2 (5 bases each). From germline, CDR1 is SGHDT and CDR2 YYEEEE. The V end lost 4 bases, the J end lost 1 base, and 12 bases lay between the germline ends. This CDR3 has 16 residues. The CDR3 DNA reads TGTGCCAGCAGCCGGCTGGGACCATCTGGGGCCAACGTCCTGACTTTC. Protein: CASSRLGPSGANVLTF.

This clonotype has ten or more counts. V and J are TRBV5-6 and TRBJ2-3; D is undetermined. Trimming shortened V by 5 bases and J by 6 bases, and 7 bases separated the two germline ends. This CDR3 spans 11 amino acids. Germline loops: CDR1 SGHDT, CDR2 YYEEEE. This CDR3 is CASSHGDTQYF. The CDR3 bases are TGTGCCAGCAGTCACGGGGATACGCAGTATTTT.

The table lists this clonotype with many counts. The chain uses TRBV6-4 and TRBJ2-3; D is uncertain. The V end lost 0 bases, the J end lost 0 bases, and 4 bases lay between the germline ends. Germline assignment: CDR1 MRHNA and CDR2 SNTAGT. The CDR3 contains 14 residues. CDR3 protein: CASSDSVSTDTQYF. The CDR3 region has the DNA TGTGCCAGCAGTGACTCCGTGAGCACAGATACGCAGTATTTT.

The chain uses TRBV6-1 and TRBJ2-7; TRBD2 is a possible D gene (5 bases). This CDR3 region has 14 residues. The V gene lost 0 bases and the J gene lost 3 bases, with 9 bases spanning the gap. The germline gives CDR1 MNHNS, CDR2 SASEGT. The chain's CDR3 is CASSEADGGYEQYF. The CDR3 nucleotides are TGTGCCAGCAGTGAAGCGGACGGAGGCTACGAGCAGTACTTC.

The table lists this clonotype with many counts. The rearrangement links TRBV27 to TRBJ1-6; the D is unclear. Trimming left V 5 bases short and J 14 bases short, with 25 bases between. CDR3 length: 16 residues. CDR1 and CDR2 from the germline V gene are MNHEY and SMNVEV (reference sequence). CDR3 sequence: CASSPQSQTLILALHF. CDR3 nucleotide sequence: TGTGCCAGCAGTCCTCAGAGCCAGACTTTAATTCTGGCCCTCCACTTT.

The table lists this clonotype with a few counts. The CDR3 here is CASSPRMTGTGGEKLFF. In DNA, the CDR3 is TGTGCCAGCAGCCCCCGAATGACCGGGACAGGGGGAGAAAAACTGTTTTTT. The chain combines TRBV7-2 with TRBJ1-4, with 11 bases lining up with TRBD1. This CDR3 is built from 17 residues. Germline CDR1 is SGHTA and CDR2 is FQGNSA. V gave up 5 bases and J gave up 8 bases; unmatched junction bases: 13. The full variable domain, rest sourced from reference TRBV7-2 and TRBJ1-4, is GAGVSQSPSNKVTEKGKDVELRCDPISGHTALYWYRQSLGQGLEFLIYFQGNSAPDKSGLPSDRFSAERTGGSVSTLTIQRTQQEDSAVYLCASSPRMTGTGGEKLFFGSGTQLSVL.

The table lists this clonotype with a few counts. The V call is TRBV19, the J call TRBJ2-2, with 7 bases matching TRBD2. Germline V lookup: CDR1 LNHDA, CDR2 SQIVND (reference sequence). The CDR3 has 16 residues. Trimming removed 3 bases from V and 6 bases from J; junction bases left unmatched: 10. As DNA, the CDR3 is TGTGCCAGTAGTATCCCAGGACTTAGCGGGTCCGGGGAGCTGTTTTTT. Translation: CASSIPGLSGSGELFF.

This clonotype was observed a handful of times. The J gene is TRBJ2-7, the V gene TRBV7-9, with no clear D. In germline, CDR1 is SEHNR, CDR2 FQNEAQ (reference sequence). This CDR3 has 15 residues. V lost 4 bases, J lost 5 bases, and 18 bases lay in between. For the CDR3, the DNA is TGTGCCAGCAGCTCTATGAGTGGGCTGAGAGACGAGCAGTACTTC. Its translation is CASSSMSGLRDEQYF.

This clonotype was recorded at least ten times. The chain recombines TRBV28 with TRBJ2-3; TRBD2 matches 8 bases. This CDR3 region has 9 residues. Trimming took 8 bases from V and 12 from J; bases not matched to a gene: 1. The V gene's germline CDR1 is MDHEN and CDR2 SYDVKM. The CDR3 here is CASGTRQYF. The CDR3 bases are TGTGCCAGCGGGACTAGACAGTATTTT.

This chain connects TRBV5-5 to TRBJ1-2; 7 bases line up with TRBD1. Germline-derived CDR1 and CDR2 are SGHKS and YYEKEE (reference sequence). CDR3 length: 16 residues. V trimming: 0 bases; J trimming: 2 bases; junction bases outside the gene matches: 7. CDR3 region: CASSLAPTGSNYGYTF. The CDR3 bases are TGTGCCAGCAGCTTGGCCCCGACAGGGAGCAACTATGGCTACACCTTC. Looking up the rest from reference TRBV5-5 and TRBJ1-2 gives the full variable domain: DAGVTQSPTHLIKTRGQQVTLRCSPISGHKSVSWYQQVLGQGPQFIFQYYEKEERGRGNFPDRFSARQFPNYSSELNVNALLLGDSALYLCASSLAPTGSNYGYTFGSGTRLTVV.

This clonotype was seen at least ten times. The chain couples TRBV7-2 to TRBJ2-2; no clear D gene. CDR1 is SGHTA, CDR2 FQGNSA, per germline. This CDR3 contains 13 residues. The V gene lost 2 bases and the J gene lost 12 bases, with 13 bases spanning the gap. The CDR3 DNA follows: TGTGCCAGCAGCTTATCAAGGGCCTGGCAGCTGTTTTTT. Translation: CASSLSRAWQLFF. The variable domain in full, with the rest retrieved from reference TRBV7-2 and TRBJ2-2, is GAGVSQSPSNKVTEKGKDVELRCDPISGHTALYWYRQSLGQGLEFLIYFQGNSAPDKSGLPSDRFSAERTGGSVSTLTIQRTQQEDSAVYLCASSLSRAWQLFFGEGSRLTVL.

This clonotype was recorded at least ten times. CDR3 residues: CASSEASGYTF. CDR3 nucleotide sequence: TGTGCCAGCAGCGAAGCATCTGGCTACACCTTC. J is TRBJ1-2 and V is TRBV21-1. TRBV21-1 is a recognized pseudogene. The CDR3 spans 11 residues.

There are a few counts of this clonotype. This chain uses TRBV4-1 with TRBJ2-3; D remains ambiguous. This CDR3 spans 16 amino acids. With 0 bases removed from V and 6 bases from J, the gap between germline ends came to 16 bases. Germline CDR1 MGHRA, CDR2 YSYEKL. The CDR3 protein is CASSQDKTQARDTQYF. In DNA, the CDR3 is TGCGCCAGCAGCCAAGATAAGACTCAAGCTCGCGATACGCAGTATTTT.

This clonotype was counted only a few times. For the CDR3, the DNA is TGTGCCAGCAGCACCCAGGACAGAGGCCTAGGCTACACCTTC. Protein sequence: CASSTQDRGLGYTF. V gene TRBV5-8 combines with J gene TRBJ1-2, with TRBD1 as a possible D gene (6 bases). The V and J ends lost 4 bases and 8 bases respectively, with 18 bases between them. Germline CDR1 SGHTS, CDR2 YDEGEE. This CDR3 region has 14 residues.

V gene TRBV12-3 or TRBV12-4 combines with J gene TRBJ2-7, with unresolved D. Deletions cut 3 bases from V and 4 bases from J, with 7 bases between. The CDR3 sequence is 12 residues long. The CDR3 reads CASSFGKYEQYF. In DNA form, the CDR3 reads TGTGCCAGCAGTTTCGGAAAATACGAGCAGTACTTC.

This clonotype showed up just a few times. The chain has TRBV2 and TRBJ2-3; no reliable D call. This CDR3 has 14 amino acids. Per the germline V gene, CDR1 is SNHLY and CDR2 is FYNNEI. V gave up 4 bases and J gave up 1 base, with 9 bases separating them. The CDR3 region is CASSGQFGTDTQYF. CDR3 DNA: TGTGCCAGCAGTGGACAATTTGGCACAGATACGCAGTATTTT.

This clonotype came up many times. The rearrangement links TRBV7-2 to TRBJ1-3, with 7 bases that match TRBD1. Germline V gene sequence: CDR1 SGHTA, CDR2 FQGNSA. Germline trimming cut 1 base from V and 4 bases from J; bases unmatched to any gene: 4. This CDR3 is 15 amino acids long. The CDR3 DNA is TGTGCCAGCAGCTTAGGTGGGACAGAAGGAAACACCATATATTTT. As protein: CASSLGGTEGNTIYF.

This clonotype showed up many times. The chain recombines TRBV9 with TRBJ2-7, with 9 bases lining up with TRBD1. Germline CDR1 and CDR2: SGDLS and YYNGEE. The CDR3 spans 14 residues. V was pared by 3 bases and J by 6 bases, with 7 bases of the junction left unmatched. The CDR3 DNA is TGTGCCAGCAGCGGGGGGACAGGGCAACCCGAGCAGTACTTC. Protein sequence: CASSGGTGQPEQYF.

Ten or more counts support this clonotype. V and J are TRBV10-2 and TRBJ2-7; 14 bases are shared with TRBD2. The CDR3 runs to 14 residues. V lost 4 bases, J lost 9 bases, and 5 bases stayed unmatched. Germline V gene data show CDR1 as WSHSY and CDR2 as SAAADI. The CDR3 loop reads CASSAGLAGVAQYF. The CDR3 region has the DNA TGCGCCAGCAGTGCGGGACTAGCGGGAGTTGCGCAGTACTTC.

This clonotype was seen ten or more times. The chain links TRBV11-2 to TRBJ1-1; D unclear. Germline V lookup: CDR1 SGHAT, CDR2 FQNNGV. V lost 3 bases to trimming and J lost 2 bases, with 7 bases between them. The CDR3 length is 13 residues. This CDR3 reads CASSFRRNTEAFF. CDR3 nucleotides: TGTGCCAGCAGCTTCAGGAGAAACACTGAAGCTTTCTTT.

This clonotype was found many times. The genes are TRBV29-1 and TRBJ2-3; D possibly corresponds to TRBD1 (6 bases). V was clipped by 5 bases and J by 14 bases, with 14 bases between them. CDR3 length equals 10 residues. The germline V gene has CDR1 SQVTM and CDR2 ANQGSEA. CDR3 sequence (DNA): TGCAGCGTTCAGGACAGAGACTCGTATTTT. Protein sequence: CSVQDRDSYF.

This clonotype was counted ten times or more. CDR3: CASSTGVFPYEQYF. The CDR3 region has the DNA TGTGCCAGCAGCACCGGGGTGTTCCCCTACGAGCAGTACTTC. V and J are TRBV11-1 and TRBJ2-7; D may be TRBD2 (5 bases). The CDR3 consists of 14 residues. With 5 bases removed from V and 2 bases from J, the gap between germline ends came to 13 bases. The germline gives CDR1 SGHAT, CDR2 FQDESV (reference sequence).

J is TRBJ1-6 and V is TRBV20-1, with TRBD1 matching 7 bases. Germline-derived CDR1 and CDR2 are DFQATT and SNEGSKA (reference sequence). Trimming at V came to 2 bases and at J to 7 bases, leaving 8 bases not matched to a gene. This CDR3 contains 15 residues. The CDR3 loop reads CSARFEDRINSPLHF. CDR3 nucleotide sequence: TGCAGTGCTAGATTCGAGGACAGGATAAATTCACCCCTCCACTTT.